This T cell receptor (beta chain) was captured by sequencing in a study of T cell responses to AZD1222 COVID-19 vaccine. The length of the CDR3 is 12 residues. Trimming removed 0 bases from V and 4 bases from J, with 3 bases in between. CDR1 is MNHEY, CDR2 SMNVEV, per germline (reference sequence). Method: immunoSEQ multiplex PCR; TCRdb's copy keeps in-frame clones and lacks some. The data contain some 180,000 clones, approximately 92% of them singletons. Worth noting for this clone: This specimen includes other DNA sequences encoding the same CDR3.

The sequence was collected from an adult who received the MenACWY meningococcal vaccine as a control. J is TRBJ1-2 and V is TRBV27; D remains ambiguous. The input for sequencing was peripheral blood, taken 28 days after the second dose of the MenACWY control vaccine. For the CDR3, the DNA is TGTGCCAGCAGTTTATCGGGCTATGGCTACACCTTC. It specifies CASSLSGYGYTF.